This TCR beta chain was identified during a study of human thymus T cells. Points from the study as a whole: Related studies found that unrelated individuals share highly overlapping thymic repertoires. Both thymic and peripheral blood repertoires showed apparently biased V and J usage.

The thymus was resected at corrective cardiac surgery. Having surgery to correct congenital heart defects, healthy Finnish infants acted as the donors. The protocol was immunoSEQ multiplex PCR, while the TCRdb copy is restricted to in-frame clones and leaves out a portion. The data contain under 95,000 clones, 95% of them seen just once; the ten biggest clones take up under 0.04%. Points on this clone: The antigen remains unidentified.

In germline, CDR1 is MGHDK, CDR2 SYGVNS. The CDR3 consists of 14 residues. Trimming left V 1 base short and J 5 bases short, with 9 bases between. The sample taken for sequencing was thymus tissue. The chain uses TRBV25-1 and TRBJ1-5, with no clear D. The TCR was taken from a girl under three years old with a congenital heart defect but otherwise immunologically healthy. For the CDR3, the DNA is TGTGCCAGCAGTGAATCGGGTGGGTATCAGCCCCAGCATTTT. Protein product: CASSESGGYQPQHF.